This entry describes one TCR beta chain. Its antigen is unknown. The source of the sample is a study of PD-1 blockade in classical Hodgkin lymphoma. Study details: A 3 mg/kg intravenous dose of nivolumab was received by patients every 2 weeks. General study points: Whoever responded completely had baseline diversity much like that seen in newly diagnosed patients. Repertoires differed for reasons still undefined, possibly disease activity or prior therapy.

Each patient's relapse followed autologous stem cell transplantation, and brentuximab vedotin exposure varied. Complete response, partial response or progressive disease was recorded as best response. Trimming removed 6 bases at V and 7 bases at J, with 19 bases between. Germline lookup yields CDR1 MNHNY and CDR2 SVGAGI (reference sequence). CDR3 length: 15 amino acids. Repertoires were generated with immunoSEQ multiplex PCR, while TCRdb's copy carries only in-frame clones and drops some. The sample records tens of thousands of clones, approximately 89% being singletons. The J gene is TRBJ1-5, the V gene TRBV6-6; D is perhaps TRBD1 (5 bases). This specimen consisted of peripheral blood mononuclear cells (PBMCs), obtained at baseline. The source is a human donor with classical Hodgkin lymphoma. In nucleotides, the CDR3 is TGTGCCAGCAGCCGCCAAGGGCAGGGATCCCAGCCCCAGCATTTT. This gives the protein CASSRQGQGSQPQHF.